Reported below is one T cell receptor (beta chain). The antigen remains undetermined. TCRdb passed the RT-PCR reads through MiXCR, listing each CDR3 protein once. The sample lists 450,000 to 550,000 distinct CDR3 sequences, over 25% occurring once. These data are taken from a study of response to subunit inactivated influenza vaccine. V was pared by 4 bases and J by 4 bases, with 11 bases between. The CDR3 length is 14 residues. Germline CDR1 KGHSH, CDR2 LQKENI. Study conclusions and caveats: Few additional T cells are recruited per seasonal influenza vaccination, authors suggested.

This chain joins TRBV18 and TRBJ2-1, with D uncertain. This clonotype was sampled from a man aged 50-59 years who received an inactivated influenza vaccine. Sequencing used CD4+ T cells sorted from PBMCs, obtained more than 4 days after vaccination. CDR3 sequence: CASSLRSAYNEQFF. The CDR3 DNA sequence: TGTGCCAGCTCACTTCGGAGCGCATACAATGAGCAGTTCTTC.